This T cell receptor (beta chain) was identified during a study of T cell responses to AZD1222 COVID-19 vaccine. V was shortened by 7 bases and J by 2 bases, with 23 bases between the two germline ends. The CDR3 covers 17 residues. Germline values: CDR1 SGHAT, CDR2 FQNNGV. Clones were sequenced by immunoSEQ multiplex PCR, and TCRdb holds only the in-frame ones, with some missing. The sample holds roughly 180,000 clones, approximately 89% seen once. Overall study results and limits: White British people made up most donors, females outnumbered males, and clonal diversity was possibly underestimated. As reported, nearly half of all spike-specific TCRs target variant regions that are unmutated. Two AZD1222 administrations were followed by greater Spike-specific TCR breadth and depth. Vaccine-related CD4 TCRs covered spike, predominating at 160-218 and 743-854.

A remark on this clone: Antigen specificity is unknown.

The source was peripheral blood, collected 28 days after the second AZD1222 dose. The receptor comes from an adult who received the AZD1222 COVID-19 vaccine. This sequence joins TRBV11-2 and TRBJ2-5, with D maybe TRBD2 (6 bases). This CDR3 reads CASTSDPPIRGQETQYF. The CDR3 DNA sequence: TGTGCCAGCACCAGTGACCCTCCTATCCGGGGGCAAGAGACCCAGTACTTC.